Each of the 23 T cell receptor beta chains below was sequenced from the same sample in a study of PD-1 blockade in classical Hodgkin lymphoma. Using immunoSEQ multiplex PCR, the repertoire was profiled, and TCRdb retains in-frame clones only, with some absent. The sample carries 70,000 or so clones, 93% recorded once. The time point: newly diagnosed, previously untreated cHL patient sample. The sequencing sample was made of peripheral blood mononuclear cells (PBMCs). The receptors stem from a human donor with classical Hodgkin lymphoma.

The chain combines TRBV9 with TRBJ2-3; D not certain. This CDR3 has 15 amino acids. Germline V gives CDR1 SGDLS, CDR2 YYNGEE. V was clipped by 1 base and J by 1 base, with 10 bases between them. Here the CDR3 DNA reads TGTGCCAGCAGCGTACTAAGATCAGGCACAGATACGCAGTATTTT. This encodes CASSVLRSGTDTQYF.

V gene TRBV6-1 combines with J gene TRBJ2-5; 10 nucleotides align to TRBD2. There are 13 residues in the CDR3. Germline assignment: CDR1 MNHNS and CDR2 SASEGT. The V and J ends lost 10 bases and 7 bases, in that order; junction bases with no gene match: 9. The CDR3 region has the DNA TGTGCCACCGCCCCCACTAGCGGGGCGACCCAGTACTTC. The encoded protein is CATAPTSGATQYF.

V gene TRBV30 combines with J gene TRBJ2-3, with TRBD2 identical over 7 bases. The CDR3 loop spans 14 amino acids. Germline V gene sequence: CDR1 GTSNPN, CDR2 SVGIG (reference sequence). The V segment lost 8 bases and the J segment 0 bases; nucleotides outside the gene matches: 8. The CDR3 nucleotides read TGTGCCCGAGCGGGGATATCTAGCACAGATACGCAGTATTTT. Residues: CARAGISSTDTQYF.

The rearrangement joins TRBV18 to TRBJ1-3; D is perhaps TRBD1 (5 bases). The CDR3 totals 15 residues. The germline V gene encodes CDR1 KGHSH and CDR2 LQKENI. Trimming took off 3 bases at V and 3 bases at J, with 12 bases between the two ends. The CDR3 loop is CASSPPGLNGNTIYF. DNA for the CDR3: TGTGCCAGCTCACCGCCAGGGTTGAATGGAAACACCATATATTTT.

The V gene is TRBV28, the J gene TRBJ2-7; tentative D call: TRBD1 (5 bases). There are 14 residues in the CDR3. Germline CDR1 is MDHEN and CDR2 is SYDVKM. The V end was cut by 5 bases, the J end by 2 bases, with 13 bases between. CDR3 loop: CASSTSRQPYEQYF. The CDR3 DNA reads TGTGCCAGCAGTACCTCTCGACAGCCCTACGAGCAGTACTTC.

This clone was seen just once. This chain links TRBV6-4 with TRBJ1-2, with TRBD1 matching 10 bases. Germline V CDR1 and CDR2: MRHNA, SNTAGT. The CDR3 runs 14 residues. Trimming cost V 6 bases and J 5 bases; bases outside gene matches: 6. The CDR3 loop is CASSPGTGAYGYTF. The DNA of the CDR3 is TGTGCCAGCAGCCCCGGGACAGGGGCGTATGGCTACACCTTC.

As DNA, the CDR3 is TGTGCCAGCAGCTTAGCCTCGCCCGGACAGGGGGCTGAAGCTTTCTTT. Amino acids: CASSLASPGQGAEAFF. V and J are TRBV7-9 and TRBJ1-1, with 10 positions matching TRBD1. The germline CDR1 and CDR2 sequences are SEHNR and FQNEAQ (reference sequence). The CDR3 spans 16 residues. Germline trimming cut 0 bases from V and 6 bases from J; bases unmatched to any gene: 7.

The rearrangement links TRBV18 to TRBJ2-6; the D gene is possibly TRBD1 (6 bases). Trimming cost V 3 bases and J 0 bases, with 9 bases left between them. The CDR3 is made up of 16 amino acids. Per the germline V gene, CDR1 is KGHSH and CDR2 is LQKENI. CDR3 residues: CASSPGTLSGANVLTF. The CDR3 DNA reads as TGTGCCAGCTCACCCGGGACACTCTCTGGGGCCAACGTCCTGACTTTC.

This chain connects TRBV7-9 to TRBJ1-6; a weak D match, TRBD1 (5 bases). CDR1 is SEHNR and CDR2 is FQNEAQ in the germline V gene (reference sequence). CDR3 size: 14 residues. Trimming cost V 6 bases and J 10 bases, with 16 bases left between them. CDR3 bases: TGTGCCAGCAGTTCCGCGGGGGGAGGGTCACCCCTCCACTTT. Protein sequence: CASSSAGGGSPLHF.

The CDR3 sequence: CASSEGPGTGVVANEKLFF. The CDR3, as DNA: TGTGCCAGCAGCGAGGGGCCCGGGACAGGGGTTGTAGCTAATGAAAAACTGTTTTTT. V is TRBV9 and J is TRBJ1-4; 10 bases align to TRBD1. The V gene's germline CDR1 is SGDLS and CDR2 YYNGEE. The J segment lost 3 bases and the V segment lost 3 bases, leaving 14 bases of the junction unmatched. This CDR3 is 19 amino acids long.

Only one count was recorded for this clone. The CDR3 protein is CASSLVLGGPGELFF. The CDR3 DNA reads as TGTGCCAGCAGCCTCGTTCTCGGGGGGCCCGGGGAGCTGTTTTTT. The genes are TRBV7-9 and TRBJ2-2; possible D gene TRBD2, 7 bases. The CDR3 is 15 amino acids. Trimming removed 5 bases from V and 6 bases from J, with 16 bases in between. Germline V gene data show CDR1 as SEHNR and CDR2 as FQNEAQ (reference sequence).

This chain uses TRBV6-5 with TRBJ2-4, with D hard to call. This CDR3 is 15 amino acids long. Per germline, CDR1 MNHEY and CDR2 SVGAGI. The CDR3 reads CATLRQAGGKNIQYF. CDR3 nucleotide sequence: TGTGCGACCCTGCGGCAGGCTGGTGGCAAAAACATTCAGTACTTC.

CDR3: CASSPSGTRSEQYF. The CDR3 coding sequence is TGTGCCAGCAGCCCGAGTGGGACTCGAAGCGAGCAGTACTTC. V and J are TRBV7-9 and TRBJ2-7, with D perhaps TRBD2 (6 bases). V was clipped by 5 bases and J by 6 bases, with 17 bases between them. The CDR3 length is 14 residues. Germline V gene lookup returns CDR1 SEHNR and CDR2 FQNEAQ (reference sequence).

The rearrangement links TRBV14 to TRBJ2-5; D unclear. The germline gives CDR1 SGHDN, CDR2 FVKESK. The CDR3 is made up of 15 amino acids. The V end lost 2 bases, the J end lost 0 bases, and 10 bases lay between the germline ends. This CDR3 reads CASSQNNGYQETQYF. The DNA of the CDR3 is TGTGCCAGCAGCCAAAATAACGGGTACCAAGAGACCCAGTACTTC.

The chain recombines TRBV18 with TRBJ2-1, with 10 nucleotides matching TRBD1. The CDR3 is 13 amino acids. The germline V gene encodes CDR1 KGHSH and CDR2 LQKENI. Trimming at V came to 2 bases and at J to 10 bases, leaving 2 bases not matched to a gene. CDR3 DNA sequence: TGTGCCAGCTCACCATGGGACAGGGGAGAGCAGTTCTTC. Amino acid sequence: CASSPWDRGEQFF.

The chain joins TRBV9 to TRBJ2-7; unclear D gene. V gave up 4 bases and J gave up 2 bases, with 16 bases separating them. Germline V gene sequence: CDR1 SGDLS, CDR2 YYNGEE. CDR3 length: 15 residues. The CDR3 protein is CASSRSPTDTYEQYF. Here the CDR3 DNA reads TGTGCCAGCAGCCGGAGTCCCACAGACACCTACGAGCAGTACTTC.

The gene calls are TRBV28 and TRBJ1-5; maybe TRBD1 (6 bases). The length of the CDR3 is 13 residues. CDR1 is MDHEN and CDR2 is SYDVKM in the germline V gene. The V gene lost 6 bases and the J gene lost 5 bases, with 11 bases spanning the gap. The CDR3: CASRNDRYQPQHF. The CDR3 bases are TGTGCCAGCAGGAACGACAGGTATCAGCCCCAGCATTTT. The full variable domain, in which reference TRBV28 and TRBJ1-5 provide the parts outside the CDR3, is DVKVTQSSRYLVKRTGEKVFLECVQDMDHENMFWYRQDPGLGLRLIYFSYDVKMKEKGDIPEGYSVSREKKERFSLILESASTNQTSMYLCASRNDRYQPQHFGDGTRLSIL.

The chain combines TRBV19 with TRBJ1-1; D unresolved. With 7 bases removed from V and 3 bases from J, the gap between germline ends came to 6 bases. CDR1 and CDR2 (germline): LNHDA, SQIVND (reference sequence). CDR3 length: 11 residues. CDR3 in amino acids: CASKVYTEAFF. For the CDR3, the DNA is TGTGCCAGTAAAGTCTACACTGAAGCTTTCTTT.

The CDR3 DNA reads as TGTGCCACCAGCAGAGATCTGGGGTTTTGGGGGACAGGGACCGGGGAGCTGTTTTTT. Its translation: CATSRDLGFWGTGTGELFF. This chain connects TRBV15 to TRBJ2-2; 9 bases are shared with TRBD1. V gave up 0 bases and J gave up 5 bases; unmatched junction bases: 13. Germline V gene sequence: CDR1 LNHNV, CDR2 YYDKDF (reference sequence). This CDR3 has 19 amino acids.

The V and J genes are TRBV2 and TRBJ2-7, with D perhaps TRBD2 (6 bases). From germline, CDR1 is SNHLY and CDR2 FYNNEI. The CDR3 spans 16 residues. The V and J ends lost 4 bases and 1 base respectively, with 17 bases between them. CDR3 in DNA: TGTGCCAGCAGTGCCAACTTGGGGGGAATATCCTACGAGCAGTACTTC. It encodes CASSANLGGISYEQYF.

The gene calls are TRBV15 and TRBJ1-4; TRBD1 agrees at 10 bases. CDR1 is LNHNV and CDR2 is YYDKDF in the germline V gene (reference sequence). There are 15 residues in the CDR3. V lost 6 bases and J lost 5; bases outside the gene matches: 6. The CDR3 region is CATSPTTGGNEKLFF. CDR3 nucleotides: TGTGCCACCAGTCCAACGACAGGGGGCAATGAAAAACTGTTTTTT.

The chain recombines TRBV9 with TRBJ2-7; 13 nucleotides line up with TRBD2. V lost 3 bases, J lost 10 bases, and 4 bases stayed unmatched. The CDR3 totals 13 residues. Germline-derived CDR1 and CDR2 are SGDLS and YYNGEE. The CDR3 is CASSGGLAGKQYF. DNA for the CDR3: TGTGCCAGCAGCGGGGGACTAGCGGGGAAACAGTACTTC.

Details on this clone: At one end the junction does not follow the germline gene, possibly because of a read error. The V call is TRBV6-5, the J call TRBJ2-5, with no clear D. There are 11 residues in the CDR3. Germline-derived CDR1 and CDR2 are MNHEY and SVGAGI. The CDR3 reads CANSSAETQYF. CDR3 sequence (DNA): TGTGCCAACAGTTCAGCGGAGACCCAGTACTTC.